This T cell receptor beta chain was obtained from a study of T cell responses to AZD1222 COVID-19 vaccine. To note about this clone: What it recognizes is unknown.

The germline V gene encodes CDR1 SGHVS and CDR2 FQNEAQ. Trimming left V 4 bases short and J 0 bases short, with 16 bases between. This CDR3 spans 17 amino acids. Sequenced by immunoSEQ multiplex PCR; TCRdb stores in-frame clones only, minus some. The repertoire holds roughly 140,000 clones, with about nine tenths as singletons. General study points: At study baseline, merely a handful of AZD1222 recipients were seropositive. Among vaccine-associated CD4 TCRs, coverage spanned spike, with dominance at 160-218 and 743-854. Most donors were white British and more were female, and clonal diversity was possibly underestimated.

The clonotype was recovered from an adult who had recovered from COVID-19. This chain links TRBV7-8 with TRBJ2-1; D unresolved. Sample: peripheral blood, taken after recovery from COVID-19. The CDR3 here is CASSSSSVLSSYNEQFF. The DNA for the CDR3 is TGTGCCAGCAGCTCAAGTTCGGTCCTTAGCTCCTACAATGAGCAGTTCTTC.